This entry lists 32 T cell receptor beta chains sequenced from one sample in a study of blood T cell repertoires in COVID-19. Sequencing was performed with immunoSEQ multiplex PCR; in TCRdb, only in-frame clones are kept and a portion is missing. This sample has about 82,000 clones, with about 74% found just once. Sequencing was performed on peripheral blood. Every receptor here comes from a human donor with acute or convalescent COVID-19. The donor label of this sample is uncertain.

This CDR3 is CASSYRDHSYEQYF. In nucleotides, the CDR3 is TGTGCCAGCAGTTACCGGGATCACTCCTACGAGCAGTACTTC. This sequence joins TRBV6-2 or TRBV6-3 and TRBJ2-7; D might be TRBD2 (5 bases). Trimming removed 2 bases at V and 0 bases at J, with 8 bases between. Germline lookup yields CDR1 MNHEY and CDR2 SVGEGT. The CDR3 has 14 amino acids.

The V call is TRBV18, the J call TRBJ2-6, with TRBD1 matching over 8 bases. The trim removed 5 bases at V and 0 bases at J, leaving 6 bases unmatched. Germline V lookup: CDR1 KGHSH, CDR2 LQKENI. This CDR3 comprises 17 residues. Here the CDR3 DNA reads TGTGCCAGCTCAGGGGGACAGGTGATCTCTGGGGCCAACGTCCTGACTTTC. This codes for CASSGGQVISGANVLTF.

The gene calls are TRBV11-3 and TRBJ2-1; 8 nucleotides agree with TRBD1. The ends lost 5 bases at V and 6 bases at J; junction bases unmatched: 9. The germline V gene encodes CDR1 SGHNT and CDR2 YENEEA. The CDR3 loop spans 15 amino acids. The CDR3 nucleotides are TGTGCCAGCAGCCCACAGCGGACAGGGTTCAATGAGCAGTTCTTC. Amino acids: CASSPQRTGFNEQFF.

This rearrangement joins TRBV7-3 to TRBJ2-3; tentative D call: TRBD1 (6 bases). V was trimmed by 3 bases and J by 1 base, leaving 11 bases between them. The germline CDR1 and CDR2 sequences are SGHTA and FQGTGA. The CDR3 is 15 residues long. The CDR3 protein is CASSFRGSGTDTQYF. Here the CDR3 DNA reads TGTGCCAGCAGCTTTAGGGGGTCGGGCACAGATACGCAGTATTTT.

J is TRBJ1-2 and V is TRBV20-1; D gene uncertain. This CDR3 region has 11 residues. Germline loops: CDR1 DFQATT, CDR2 SNEGSKA (reference sequence). V was cut by 0 bases and J by 7 bases, with 6 bases left in between. CDR3 loop: CSARESVGYTF. The CDR3 nucleotides are TGCAGTGCTAGAGAGTCGGTTGGCTACACCTTC.

The rearrangement joins TRBV19 to TRBJ2-1, with 7 positions matching TRBD2. V lost 2 bases to trimming and J lost 3 bases; unmatched junction nucleotides: 4. CDR1 is LNHDA and CDR2 is SQIVND in the germline V gene (reference sequence). The CDR3 is 15 residues long. The CDR3 loop is CASSIPGGHYNEQFF. CDR3 nucleotide sequence: TGTGCCAGTAGTATACCGGGAGGCCACTACAATGAGCAGTTCTTC.

This chain uses TRBV19 with TRBJ1-1, with TRBD1 matching over 8 bases. The length of the CDR3 is 15 residues. The germline CDR1 and CDR2 sequences are LNHDA and SQIVND (reference sequence). Trimming cost V 5 bases and J 4 bases; bases outside gene matches: 9. The CDR3 DNA follows: TGTGCCAGTAGTGATCTGGACAGGGCGGTCACTGAAGCTTTCTTT. Protein: CASSDLDRAVTEAFF. The full variable domain, rest sourced from reference TRBV19 and TRBJ1-1, is DGGITQSPKYLFRKEGQNVTLSCEQNLNHDAMYWYRQDPGQGLRLIYYSQIVNDFQKGDIAEGYSVSREKKESFPLTVTSAQKNPTAFYLCASSDLDRAVTEAFFGQGTRLTVV.

The chain is built from TRBV19 and TRBJ2-2; possible D gene TRBD1, 6 bases. In germline, CDR1 is LNHDA, CDR2 SQIVND (reference sequence). Trimming removed 3 bases at V and 6 bases at J, with 8 bases between. The CDR3 is made up of 13 amino acids. This CDR3 is CASSMPGAGELFF. CDR3 nucleotide sequence: TGTGCCAGTAGTATGCCAGGGGCCGGGGAGCTGTTTTTT.

This clone is labeled medium-sized (0.01 to 0.1%). V gene TRBV6-2 or TRBV6-3 combines with J gene TRBJ2-1, with D maybe TRBD2 (6 bases). There are 13 residues in the CDR3. CDR1 and CDR2 (germline): MNHEY, SVGEGT. Trimming took off 6 bases at V and 4 bases at J, with 10 bases between the two ends. The CDR3 loop reads CASSLLAYNEQFF. CDR3 DNA: TGTGCCAGCAGCTTACTAGCTTACAATGAGCAGTTCTTC.

The chain carries TRBV5-1 and TRBJ2-1; 9 bases line up with TRBD2. This CDR3 region has 17 residues. Per germline, CDR1 SGHRS and CDR2 YFSETQ. J gave up 9 bases and V 4 bases, and 17 bases lay outside the gene matches. In DNA, the CDR3 is TGCGCCAGCAGCCCGAGGGGGGGACTAGCCCCTGCGGGTGAGCAGTTCTTC. Translation gives CASSPRGGLAPAGEQFF.

V gene TRBV30 combines with J gene TRBJ2-3; 11 bases agree with TRBD2. Germline CDR1 and CDR2: GTSNPN and SVGIG (reference sequence). V lost 3 bases, J lost 8 bases, and 7 bases stayed unmatched. CDR3 size: 14 residues. For the CDR3, the DNA is TGTGCCTGGAGCTACGGACTAGCGGGCCTTACGCAGTATTTT. The encoded protein is CAWSYGLAGLTQYF.

This clone was seen at least ten times. This chain connects TRBV6-2 or TRBV6-3 to TRBJ1-5; 7 bases line up with TRBD1. Germline CDR1 MNHEY, CDR2 SVGEGT. CDR3 size: 15 residues. Trimming removed 0 bases from V and 6 bases from J; junction bases left unmatched: 5. The CDR3 loop reads CASSYSTGKSQPQHF. CDR3 in DNA: TGTGCCAGCAGTTACTCGACAGGGAAAAGTCAGCCCCAGCATTTT.

The chain recombines TRBV7-3 with TRBJ1-1; no definite D call. V was cut by 1 base and J by 3 bases, with 9 bases left in between. CDR1 is SGHTA, CDR2 FQGTGA, per germline. The CDR3 spans 14 residues. The CDR3 region is CASSLKPFDTEAFF. The CDR3 nucleotides are TGTGCCAGCAGCTTAAAGCCTTTCGACACTGAAGCTTTCTTT.

This chain connects TRBV5-1 to TRBJ2-7; 9 positions agree with TRBD1. Germline loops: CDR1 SGHRS, CDR2 YFSETQ. Unmatched junction bases numbered 2, after V lost 1 base and J lost 0 bases. CDR3 length: 15 residues. CDR3 protein: CASSLRDRDSYEQYV. The CDR3 DNA is TGCGCCAGCAGCTTGCGGGACAGGGACTCCTACGAGCAGTACGTC.

This clone was counted a few times. J is TRBJ2-2 and V is TRBV4-2, with unresolved D. V gave up 0 bases and J gave up 1 base, with 6 bases separating them. Germline CDR1 LGHNA, CDR2 YNFKEQ. This CDR3 contains 15 residues. In nucleotides, the CDR3 is TGTGCCAGCAGCCAAGATACGGGGAACACCGGGGAGCTGTTTTTT. Translation: CASSQDTGNTGELFF.

This clone has only a few counts. The DNA for the CDR3 is TGCAGCGTTGGGGGCGGCGGGAGGCCTCTTCCTCCCGATGAGCAGTTCTTC. The encoded protein is CSVGGGGRPLPPDEQFF. V gene TRBV29-1 combines with J gene TRBJ2-1; 8 bases line up with TRBD2. The CDR3 is made up of 17 amino acids. V lost 4 bases and J lost 8; bases outside the gene matches: 19. The germline V gene has CDR1 SQVTM and CDR2 ANQGSEA.

The V and J genes are TRBV27 and TRBJ2-1, with D perhaps TRBD2 (5 bases). Trimming took 4 bases from V and 8 from J, leaving 18 bases between them. This CDR3 is 15 amino acids long. Germline V CDR1 and CDR2: MNHEY, SMNVEV (reference sequence). CDR3 sequence: CASSSLGVGNYEQFF. In DNA form, the CDR3 reads TGTGCCAGCAGTTCTCTGGGAGTCGGGAATTATGAGCAGTTCTTC.

The chain joins TRBV5-4 to TRBJ2-2, with D maybe TRBD2 (5 bases). The CDR3 runs to 14 residues. Germline V CDR1 and CDR2: SGHNT, YYREEE (reference sequence). Deletions cut 1 base from V and 7 bases from J, with 11 bases between. The CDR3 spells CASSLRVASGELFF. The CDR3 nucleotides read TGTGCCAGCAGCTTGAGGGTAGCGAGCGGGGAGCTGTTTTTT.

The V gene is TRBV5-4, the J gene TRBJ1-1; the D is unclear. Trimming removed 0 bases at V and 3 bases at J, with 12 bases between. The CDR3 has 15 amino acids. Germline V gives CDR1 SGHNT, CDR2 YYREEE (reference sequence). CDR3 residues: CASSLEEGIHTEAFF. DNA for the CDR3: TGTGCCAGCAGCTTGGAAGAGGGAATCCACACTGAAGCTTTCTTT.

The J gene is TRBJ1-1, the V gene TRBV7-9; 9 bases agree with TRBD1. CDR3 length equals 15 residues. V lost 5 bases to trimming and J lost 1 base; unmatched junction nucleotides: 5. CDR1 is SEHNR, CDR2 FQNEAQ, per germline (reference sequence). CDR3 protein: CASSHRGQGNTEAFF. For the CDR3, the DNA is TGTGCCAGCAGCCATAGGGGACAGGGGAACACTGAAGCTTTCTTT.

The chain recombines TRBV6-6 with TRBJ2-2, with a weak D call TRBD2 (6 bases). The germline gives CDR1 MNHNY, CDR2 SVGAGI (reference sequence). This CDR3 contains 16 residues. V dropped 0 bases and J dropped 1 base, with 9 bases sitting between them. CDR3 in DNA: TGTGCCAGCAGTTACTCCCTTAGCGGGAACACCGGGGAGCTGTTTTTT. Protein product: CASSYSLSGNTGELFF.

This clone was counted between two and nine times. The chain recombines TRBV6-5 with TRBJ1-2; 8 nucleotides line up with TRBD1. CDR1 and CDR2 from the germline V gene are MNHEY and SVGAGI. Trimming removed 4 bases from V and 7 bases from J; junction bases left unmatched: 5. The CDR3 covers 13 residues. The CDR3 region has the DNA TGTGCCAGCAGTTCCGGGACAGGCCTTGGCTACACCTTC. This translates into CASSSGTGLGYTF.

This clone was seen a handful of times. V and J are TRBV12-3 or TRBV12-4 and TRBJ1-1; D is uncertain. V was pared by 3 bases and J by 3 bases, with 8 bases between. This CDR3 spans 13 amino acids. The CDR3 coding sequence is TGTGCCAGCAGTTTGGTGGGCTACACTGAAGCTTTCTTT. Protein sequence: CASSLVGYTEAFF.

The V and J genes are TRBV30 and TRBJ1-5; D perhaps matches TRBD1 (6 bases). The CDR3 sequence is 14 residues long. In germline, CDR1 is GTSNPN, CDR2 SVGIG (reference sequence). V lost 3 bases to trimming and J lost 1 base, with 10 bases between them. For the CDR3, the DNA is TGTGCCTGGAGACAGGGTTTGAGCAATCAGCCCCAGCATTTT. Its translation is CAWRQGLSNQPQHF.

CDR3 nucleotide sequence: TGTGCCAGCAGCTTAGCGCAACGGGGAACTGAAGCTTTCTTT. Translating gives CASSLAQRGTEAFF. The chain recombines TRBV7-9 with TRBJ1-1; D unresolved. The germline V gene has CDR1 SEHNR and CDR2 FQNEAQ (reference sequence). CDR3 length: 14 amino acids. V was trimmed by 0 bases and J by 5 bases, leaving 10 bases between them.

This clone occurred once. DNA for the CDR3: TGCGCCAGCAGCGGGCGGGGGACCGGGGAGCTGTTTTTT. Its protein is CASSGRGTGELFF. The chain links TRBV5-1 to TRBJ2-2, with TRBD2 matching 7 bases. The germline V gene encodes CDR1 SGHRS and CDR2 YFSETQ. The CDR3 consists of 13 residues. V was clipped by 4 bases and J by 5 bases; unmatched bases: 2.

This chain uses TRBV7-2 with TRBJ2-7; TRBD1 is a possible D gene (6 bases). Germline V lookup: CDR1 SGHTA, CDR2 FQGNSA. Trimming removed 6 bases from V and 3 bases from J, with 21 bases in between. The CDR3 runs 16 residues. The CDR3 nucleotides read TGTGCCAGCAGGCCCGAGAACAGGGTGAATCTCTACGAGCAGTACGTC. Its protein product is CASRPENRVNLYEQYV.

The chain links TRBV29-1 to TRBJ1-3; weak D call: TRBD1 (5 bases). The V end lost 4 bases, the J end lost 6 bases, and 13 bases lay between the germline ends. The germline CDR1 and CDR2 sequences are SQVTM and ANQGSEA. The length of the CDR3 is 13 residues. In DNA form, the CDR3 reads TGCAGCGTTGCCGGACACGGCCAAAACACCATATATTTT. Its protein is CSVAGHGQNTIYF.

The chain is built from TRBV3-1 (or the pseudogene TRBV3-2) and TRBJ1-5; D ambiguous. V was cut by 2 bases and J by 1 base, with 9 bases left in between. Looked up from germline, CDR1 is LGHDT and CDR2 is YNNKEL (reference sequence). This CDR3 has 15 amino acids. CDR3 nucleotides: TGTGCCAGCAGCCAATCCCCCGGGAGCAATCAGCCCCAGCATTTT. It specifies CASSQSPGSNQPQHF.

The CDR3 protein is CASSRDSFSYEQYF. The CDR3 nucleotides are TGTGCCAGCAGTCGGGACTCATTCTCCTACGAGCAGTACTTC. The J gene is TRBJ2-7, the V gene TRBV6-5, with D tentatively TRBD2 (6 bases). In germline, CDR1 is MNHEY, CDR2 SVGAGI. Trimming pared 5 bases from V and 0 bases from J, leaving 11 bases between. This CDR3 is built from 14 residues.

The chain carries TRBV19 and TRBJ1-2, with 7 bases aligning to TRBD1. The CDR3 runs to 15 residues. Germline V gene sequence: CDR1 LNHDA, CDR2 SQIVND (reference sequence). V trimming: 3 bases; J trimming: 5 bases; junction bases outside the gene matches: 9. CDR3 sequence: CASSIAAGTVYGYTF. The CDR3 DNA reads as TGTGCCAGTAGTATTGCAGCCGGGACAGTTTATGGCTACACCTTC.

The rearrangement joins TRBV9 to TRBJ2-2, with D possibly TRBD1 on 7 matching bases. The V and J ends lost 0 bases and 4 bases respectively, with 10 bases between them. The germline V gene has CDR1 SGDLS and CDR2 YYNGEE. The CDR3 totals 15 residues. The CDR3 nucleotides read TGTGCCAGCAGCGTAGTGCAGGGGGGCACCGGGGAGCTGTTTTTT. The encoded protein is CASSVVQGGTGELFF.